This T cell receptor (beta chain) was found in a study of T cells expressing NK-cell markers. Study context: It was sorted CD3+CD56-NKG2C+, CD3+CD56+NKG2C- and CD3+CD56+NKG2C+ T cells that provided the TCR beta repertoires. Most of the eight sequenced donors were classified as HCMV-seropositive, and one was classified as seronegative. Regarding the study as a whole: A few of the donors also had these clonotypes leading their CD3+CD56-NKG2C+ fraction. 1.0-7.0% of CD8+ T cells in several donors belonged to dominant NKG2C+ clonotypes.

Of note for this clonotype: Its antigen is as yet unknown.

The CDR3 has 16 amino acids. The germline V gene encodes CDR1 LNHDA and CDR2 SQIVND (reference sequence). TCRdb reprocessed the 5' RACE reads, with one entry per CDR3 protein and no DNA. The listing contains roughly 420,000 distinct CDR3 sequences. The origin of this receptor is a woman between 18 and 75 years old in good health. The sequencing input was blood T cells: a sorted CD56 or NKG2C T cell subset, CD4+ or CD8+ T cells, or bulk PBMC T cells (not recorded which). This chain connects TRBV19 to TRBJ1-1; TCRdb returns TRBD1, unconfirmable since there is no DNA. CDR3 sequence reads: CASSDVGGGPRAEAFF.